Listed below are T cell receptor beta chains from one sample, sequenced in a study of radiotherapy plus CTLA-4 blockade in lung cancer. The repertoire was sequenced with immunoSEQ multiplex PCR; TCRdb's copy has only in-frame clones and lacks some. The data hold 95,000 to 150,000 clones, with 90% observed a single time. This specimen was peripheral blood, taken from a patient treated with radiotherapy plus ipilimumab. The receptors shown here come from a human donor with non-small cell lung cancer that progressed on radiotherapy plus ipilimumab. Each CDR3 is given with its conserved first and last residue. The order of the fields is J gene, clone size, V gene, D gene, CDR3 protein, CDR3 DNA. D genes are given only for firm matches. Size is stated for part of the rows, as once, few or many counts, or as a class when the clone is expanded.

>TRBJ1-5|NA|TRBV18|TRBD1
CASSSPGTGGNQPQHF
TGTGCCAGCTCGAGCCCCGGGACAGGAGGCAATCAGCCCCAGCATTTT
>TRBJ2-1|NA|TRBV27|TRBD1
CASSPRRGQGSNEQFF
TGTGCCAGCAGCCCGAGGCGGGGACAGGGAAGCAATGAGCAGTTCTTC
>TRBJ2-5|NA|TRBV11-2|NA
CASSLAEQETQYF
TGTGCCAGCAGCTTAGCAGAACAAGAGACCCAGTACTTC
>TRBJ2-2|NA|TRBV5-1|TRBD1
CASSPGQGWSGTGELFF
TGCGCCAGCAGCCCGGGACAGGGATGGTCCGGCACCGGGGAGCTGTTTTTT
>TRBJ1-2|NA|TRBV5-1|NA
CASSLATAYGYTF
TGCGCCAGCAGCTTGGCAACAGCATATGGCTACACCTTC
>TRBJ1-2|NA|TRBV2|TRBD1
CASSKEQGARNGYTF
TGTGCCAGCAGTAAAGAACAGGGGGCGCGGAACGGCTACACCTTC
>TRBJ2-5|NA|TRBV30|TRBD2
CARSEGTSVTQYF
TGTGCCCGCTCCGAAGGGACTAGCGTGACCCAGTACTTC
>TRBJ2-2|NA|TRBV5-6|TRBD1
CASRRDRVGGELFF
TGTGCCAGCAGGCGGGACAGGGTCGGCGGGGAGCTGTTTTTT
>TRBJ2-2|once|TRBV21-1|NA
CASSNVERGLANTGELFF
TGTGCCAGCAGCAATGTGGAGCGGGGGCTCGCGAACACCGGGGAGCTGTTTTTT
>TRBJ2-7|NA|TRBV29-1|NA
CSVDGISPFGEQYF
TGCAGCGTTGATGGGATTTCCCCGTTCGGCGAGCAGTACTTC
>TRBJ1-2|NA|TRBV6-6|TRBD1
CASRETGGNGYTF
TGTGCCAGCAGGGAGACAGGGGGCAATGGCTACACCTTC
>TRBJ1-2|once|TRBV7-8|NA
CASSETDYYGYTF
TGTGCCAGCAGCGAAACAGACTACTATGGCTACACCTTC
>TRBJ1-2|NA|TRBV5-3|TRBD1
CARNTRTGVGYTF
TGTGCCAGAAACACCCGGACAGGGGTTGGCTACACCTTC
>TRBJ2-1|NA|TRBV10-3|NA
CATSNSDEQFF
TGTGCCACCTCCAACTCCGATGAGCAGTTCTTC
>TRBJ2-5|NA|TRBV30|NA
CAWSVGQGVEETQYF
TGTGCCTGGAGTGTTGGGCAGGGTGTTGAAGAGACCCAGTACTTC
>TRBJ1-2|NA|TRBV2|NA
CASSDSEDSGYTF
TGTGCCAGCAGTGATAGTGAAGACTCCGGCTACACCTTC
>TRBJ1-4|NA|TRBV14|NA
CASSQVGRNGKLFF
TGTGCCAGCAGCCAAGTTGGGAGGAACGGAAAACTGTTTTTT
>TRBJ1-2|NA|TRBV5-1|NA
CASSSWAETSYGYTF
TGCGCCAGCAGCTCGTGGGCCGAAACTTCCTATGGCTACACCTTC
>TRBJ2-2|NA|TRBV6-6|NA
CASSLGALGLGELFF
TGTGCCAGCAGTCTCGGAGCATTAGGGTTGGGGGAGCTGTTTTTT
>TRBJ2-3|NA|TRBV7-3|NA
CASSSGSGSTDTQYF
TGTGCCAGCAGCTCGGGATCGGGTAGCACAGATACGCAGTATTTT
>TRBJ2-7|NA|TRBV27|TRBD2
CASSLGTSGTTYEQYF
TGTGCCAGCAGTTTAGGGACTAGCGGGACAACCTACGAGCAGTACTTC
>TRBJ1-3|NA|TRBV10-3|NA
CAAGGGSSGNTIYF
TGTGCCGCAGGCGGTGGGAGCTCTGGAAACACCATATATTTT
>TRBJ1-3|NA|TRBV19|NA
CASRVTASGAGNTIYF
TGTGCCAGTAGGGTTACGGCTTCAGGGGCAGGAAACACCATATATTTT
>TRBJ2-1|few|TRBV6-1|TRBD2
CASSERASGTNEQFF
TGTGCCAGCAGTGAGAGGGCTAGCGGGACGAATGAGCAGTTCTTC
>TRBJ1-2|NA|TRBV7-9|NA
CASSLTDTVNYGYTF
TGTGCCAGCAGCCTAACCGACACGGTTAACTATGGCTACACCTTC
>TRBJ2-7|NA|TRBV7-2|NA
CASSLISGYEQYF
TGTGCCAGCAGCTTGATCTCCGGTTACGAGCAGTACTTC